Listed below are T cell receptor beta chains from one sample, sequenced in a study of response to subunit inactivated influenza vaccine. Each CDR3 protein gets one entry after TCRdb re-called the RT-PCR reads with MiXCR. Of roughly 460,000 distinct CDR3 sequences in the sample, 11% were seen once. The specimen comprised PBMCs from blood, sampled 45 days after vaccination. These receptors all come from a man aged 50 or older who received an inactivated influenza vaccine. Both conserved end residues are trimmed from each CDR3. Fields, in order: CDR3 protein, D gene, J gene, V gene. The D gene is left open where the match is weak.

CDR3aa: ASSLGLRIQTQY
d_gene: -
j_gene: TRBJ2-5
v_gene: TRBV11-2

CDR3aa: ASSPEGWNTEAF
d_gene: -
j_gene: TRBJ1-1
v_gene: TRBV5-1

CDR3aa: ASSVLRGSYNEQF
d_gene: -
j_gene: TRBJ2-1
v_gene: TRBV6-4

CDR3aa: ASSYRLYNEQF
d_gene: -
j_gene: TRBJ2-1
v_gene: TRBV6-5

CDR3aa: ASSLAQEGSEAF
d_gene: -
j_gene: TRBJ1-1
v_gene: TRBV7-2

CDR3aa: ASRPSGGEQY
d_gene: TRBD2
j_gene: TRBJ2-7
v_gene: TRBV12-3/TRBV12-4

CDR3aa: ASSFLSVTGYT
d_gene: -
j_gene: TRBJ1-2
v_gene: TRBV12-3/TRBV12-4

CDR3aa: ASSFPQVTEAF
d_gene: -
j_gene: TRBJ1-1
v_gene: TRBV12-3/TRBV12-4

CDR3aa: ASSLGRGVYNEQF
d_gene: -
j_gene: TRBJ2-1
v_gene: TRBV7-9

CDR3aa: SARDGRRNEQF
d_gene: -
j_gene: TRBJ2-1
v_gene: TRBV20-1